This T cell receptor beta chain came from a study of early T cells in non-severe SARS-CoV-2 infection. V was clipped by 6 bases and J by 0 bases; unmatched bases: 4. The CDR3 extends over 15 amino acids. CDR1 SGHTA and CDR2 FQGNSA come from the germline V gene. There are many counts of this clonotype. The protocol attached unique molecular identifiers to individual cDNA molecules. TCRdb called the 5' RACE reads again in MiXCR, with one record for every CDR3 protein. This repertoire shows tens of thousands of distinct CDR3 sequences, approximately 5% found once; its top ten account for about 7%. The chain recombines TRBV7-2 with TRBJ2-1; 8 bases map to TRBD2. Source material: whole blood. The sequence was collected from an adult who was a healthcare worker with PCR-confirmed SARS-CoV-2 infection or an uninfected control (not recorded which). CDR3: CASRATSGSYNEQFF. The DNA of the CDR3 is TGTGCCAGCAGAGCAACTAGCGGCTCCTACAATGAGCAGTTCTTC.